Described below is a single T cell receptor beta chain sequence and its context. Its antigen remains unknown. This specimen comes from a study of human versus mouse CDR3 diversity and MHC coevolution. Study results and limitations: Compared with mice, human CDR3s carried more deletions and insertions on average.

The protocol was immunoSEQ multiplex PCR, while the TCRdb copy is restricted to in-frame clones and leaves out a portion. The sample yields 50,000 to 70,000 clones, around 94% seen once. V shed 5 bases, J shed 5 bases, and the junction held 8 bases outside the gene matches. Per germline, CDR1 SQVTM and CDR2 ANQGSEA. This CDR3 has 13 amino acids. Material for sequencing was naive CD4+ T cells from blood. Subset described: CD45RO-negative CD62L-positive naive CD4 T cells. This sequence originates from a person in their sixties or seventies in good health. The chain couples TRBV29-1 to TRBJ1-1, with TRBD1 matching over 7 bases. In DNA, the CDR3 is TGCAGCGTTCTAGGCAGGGGGGCAACTGAAGCTTTCTTT. It specifies CSVLGRGATEAFF.